The 24 T cell receptor beta chains below come from one sample, sequenced in a study of identical twins. TCRdb ran MiXCR on the 5' RACE reads and lists one entry per CDR3 protein. The sample has roughly 1.6 million distinct CDR3 sequences, roughly a third seen once. The source material was cord blood. Receptor source: a newborn girl in good health.

The J gene is TRBJ2-3, the V gene TRBV5-1, with 11 bases identical to TRBD2. The junction had 5 bases not matched to a gene; V was cut back by 2 bases and J by 3 bases. The CDR3 is 16 amino acids. Germline CDR1 and CDR2: SGHRS and YFSETQ. CDR3 amino acids: CASSFFTSGGTDTQYF. The CDR3 DNA reads TGCGCCAGCAGCTTCTTTACTAGCGGGGGAACAGATACGCAGTATTTT.

V is TRBV24-1 and J is TRBJ1-4, with TRBD1 matching 10 bases. Germline CDR1 and CDR2: KGHDR and SFDVKD. J lost 0 bases, V lost 3 bases, and 9 bases had no gene match. The CDR3 spans 19 residues. CDR3 in amino acids: CATSDIRGTGDATNEKLFF. The DNA of the CDR3 is TGTGCCACCAGTGATATCCGCGGGACAGGGGATGCAACTAATGAAAAACTGTTTTTT.

The chain uses TRBV7-6 and TRBJ1-2; D unclear. Germline V gene sequence: CDR1 SGHVS, CDR2 FNYEAQ. V was pared by 1 base and J by 8 bases, with 11 bases between. The CDR3 runs 13 residues. CDR3 in amino acids: CASSLESYSGYTF. The DNA for the CDR3 is TGTGCCAGCAGCTTAGAATCGTACAGCGGCTACACCTTC.

The table lists this clonotype with many counts. V gene TRBV4-2 combines with J gene TRBJ2-3; 7 bases are a match to TRBD2. V was clipped by 0 bases and J by 3 bases; unmatched bases: 3. The germline V gene has CDR1 LGHNA and CDR2 YNFKEQ. The CDR3 has 15 amino acids. CDR3 bases: TGTGCCAGCAGCCAAGAGGGGCGGGAGACAGATACGCAGTATTTT. This codes for CASSQEGRETDTQYF.

V is TRBV7-6 and J is TRBJ1-2; a possible D gene is TRBD1 (6 bases). This CDR3 is 15 amino acids long. The V and J ends lost 5 bases and 5 bases respectively, with 18 bases between them. The germline V gene encodes CDR1 SGHVS and CDR2 FNYEAQ. CDR3: CASSPLGGLGYGYTF. Here the CDR3 DNA reads TGTGCCAGCAGCCCTCTAGGGGGTCTGGGATATGGCTACACCTTC.

This clonotype came up a few times. J is TRBJ1-1 and V is TRBV29-1; D is possibly TRBD1 (5 bases). The CDR3 is made up of 12 amino acids. Germline V gives CDR1 SQVTM, CDR2 ANQGSEA. Deletions cut 6 bases from V and 1 base from J, with 9 bases between. CDR3 bases: TGCAGCGTCGGGACGCGGAACACTGAAGCTTTCTTT. It codes for CSVGTRNTEAFF.

The chain links TRBV14 to TRBJ1-2; 8 bases map to TRBD1. The CDR3 sequence is 18 residues long. The V and J ends lost 1 base and 6 bases, in that order; junction bases with no gene match: 16. CDR1 is SGHDN, CDR2 FVKESK, per germline. DNA of the CDR3: TGTGCCAGCAGCCAAGTCGACCTCGTTCTGGGACAGGAGGATGGCTACACCTTC. Amino acid sequence: CASSQVDLVLGQEDGYTF.

This clonotype was detected only a few times. The chain recombines TRBV10-3 with TRBJ1-2; D not resolved. The length of the CDR3 is 15 residues. From germline, CDR1 is ENHRY and CDR2 SYGVKD. V lost 4 bases to trimming and J lost 6 bases, with 18 bases between them. The CDR3 loop is CAISAYGPPKDGYTF. CDR3 DNA: TGTGCCATCAGTGCCTATGGGCCCCCGAAGGATGGCTACACCTTC.

V is TRBV14 and J is TRBJ1-2; TRBD1 might be the D (6 bases). Trimming left V 0 bases short and J 7 bases short, with 24 bases between. The germline V gene encodes CDR1 SGHDN and CDR2 FVKESK. The CDR3 runs 18 residues. The CDR3: CASSQDPRSTYRESGYTF. The CDR3 DNA is TGTGCCAGCAGCCAAGATCCCCGATCCACGTACAGGGAAAGTGGCTACACCTTC.

This chain joins TRBV12-3 or TRBV12-4 and TRBJ1-5; 8 bases agree with TRBD1. The CDR3 loop spans 15 amino acids. The V and J ends lost 3 bases and 6 bases, in that order; junction bases with no gene match: 7. The CDR3 region has the DNA TGTGCCAGCAGTTTGGCAGGGGGCCGGGGTCAGCCCCAGCATTTT. It encodes CASSLAGGRGQPQHF.

This chain connects TRBV27 to TRBJ1-2; 9 positions agree with TRBD1. With V trimmed by 0 bases and J by 7 bases, 6 bases remained unmatched. The CDR3 extends over 15 amino acids. Germline lookup yields CDR1 MNHEY and CDR2 SMNVEV (reference sequence). CDR3 sequence: CASSLSPTGGSGYTF. DNA of the CDR3: TGTGCCAGCAGTTTATCCCCGACAGGGGGAAGTGGCTACACCTTC.

The chain is built from TRBV20-1 and TRBJ2-3, with 10 bases identical to TRBD2. Germline V CDR1 and CDR2: DFQATT, SNEGSKA (reference sequence). The junction had 2 bases not matched to a gene; V was cut back by 4 bases and J by 1 base. There are 14 residues in the CDR3. The CDR3 DNA reads as TGCAGTGCTATGACTAGCGGGCGCACAGATACGCAGTATTTT. Residues: CSAMTSGRTDTQYF.

J is TRBJ2-1 and V is TRBV12-3 or TRBV12-4; TRBD1 agrees at 7 bases. After removal of 6 bases from V and 5 bases from J, the junction contained 4 bases not matched to a gene. The CDR3 contains 13 residues. CDR3 amino acids: CASRTQGNNEQFF. DNA for the CDR3: TGTGCCAGCAGAACACAGGGGAACAATGAGCAGTTCTTC.

J is TRBJ1-1 and V is TRBV24-1; TRBD1 matches at 7 bases. The CDR3 extends over 16 amino acids. Germline CDR1 and CDR2: KGHDR and SFDVKD. With 4 bases clipped from V and 4 bases from J, the junction kept 11 bases outside the gene matches. CDR3 region: CATSDPADRAGTEAFF. The CDR3 DNA is TGTGCCACCAGTGACCCCGCTGACAGGGCGGGCACTGAAGCTTTCTTT.

The chain carries TRBV4-2 and TRBJ1-5; 9 bases fit TRBD1. With 3 bases clipped from V and 1 base from J, the junction kept 4 bases outside the gene matches. This CDR3 comprises 16 residues. Germline CDR1 LGHNA, CDR2 YNFKEQ. This chain's CDR3 is CASSQGQGGSNQPQHF. CDR3 nucleotide sequence: TGTGCCAGCAGCCAGGGACAGGGTGGGAGCAATCAGCCCCAGCATTTT.

The rearrangement joins TRBV20-1 to TRBJ2-1; the match to TRBD2 covers 12 bases. The CDR3 extends over 16 amino acids. Germline V gene lookup returns CDR1 DFQATT and CDR2 SNEGSKA (reference sequence). The CDR3 loop is CRAERLAGDTGGEQFF. CDR3 DNA: TGCAGGGCGGAAAGACTAGCGGGGGACACAGGGGGTGAGCAGTTCTTC.

This clonotype was counted a few times. The J gene is TRBJ2-5, the V gene TRBV28, with TRBD2 identical over 7 bases. The V gene end was trimmed by 2 bases and the J gene end by 1 base; junction bases not matched to a gene: 7. CDR1 is MDHEN, CDR2 SYDVKM, per germline. This CDR3 is 16 amino acids long. The CDR3 nucleotides are TGTGCCAGCAGTTTAGAGGGAGGGAGCCCCCAAGAGACCCAGTACTTC. Translation: CASSLEGGSPQETQYF.

The rearrangement joins TRBV6-5 to TRBJ1-5, with no clear D. Germline loops: CDR1 MNHEY, CDR2 SVGAGI. This CDR3 contains 13 residues. The germline V and J ends were trimmed by 6 bases and 5 bases, with 11 bases remaining between them. DNA for the CDR3: TGTGCCAGCAGGCCGGCCCGGGATCAGCCCCAGCATTTT. It translates to CASRPARDQPQHF.

This clonotype was counted at least ten times. The chain has TRBV20-1 and TRBJ2-7; 13 nucleotides line up with TRBD2. The CDR3 is 15 residues long. V was clipped by 0 bases and J by 4 bases; unmatched bases: 3. The germline CDR1 and CDR2 sequences are DFQATT and SNEGSKA (reference sequence). The CDR3 region has the DNA TGCAGTGCTAGAGATCGACTAGCGGGAGGATACGAGCAGTACTTC. Protein: CSARDRLAGGYEQYF.

V is TRBV6-1 and J is TRBJ2-6; tentatively, D is TRBD1 or TRBD2 (5 bases each). Trimming took 7 bases from V and 0 from J, leaving 13 bases between them. Germline-derived CDR1 and CDR2 are MNHNS and SASEGT. The CDR3 is 16 residues long. This CDR3 reads CASTLGPISGANVLTF. The DNA of the CDR3 is TGTGCCAGCACGTTGGGACCCATCTCTGGGGCCAACGTCCTGACTTTC.

Only a few counts were recorded for this clonotype. As DNA, the CDR3 is TGTGCCAGCAGCCCTCGCCGGGACAGGGGCACAGATACGCAGTATTTT. Translated, it gives CASSPRRDRGTDTQYF. This chain uses TRBV14 with TRBJ2-3, with 9 bases fitting TRBD1. The V gene end was trimmed by 4 bases and the J gene end by 1 base; junction bases not matched to a gene: 6. The CDR3 has 16 amino acids. The germline V gene encodes CDR1 SGHDN and CDR2 FVKESK.

The V and J genes are TRBV20-1 and TRBJ1-2; D remains unclear. The CDR3 consists of 16 residues. Between the trimmed V and J ends, which lost 0 bases and 1 base, there was a span of 15 bases. In germline, CDR1 is DFQATT, CDR2 SNEGSKA (reference sequence). The DNA of the CDR3 is TGCAGTGCTAGAGAAGGGCAGGCTACCCTTAACTATGGCTACACCTTC. Translation: CSAREGQATLNYGYTF.

This chain connects TRBV20-1 to TRBJ2-7, with 12 bases that match TRBD2. The V segment lost 3 bases and the J segment 3 bases; nucleotides outside the gene matches: 15. The CDR3 sequence is 18 residues long. Germline CDR1 is DFQATT and CDR2 is SNEGSKA (reference sequence). CDR3 coding DNA: TGCAGTGCTAGCGGGTTCGGACTAGCGGGACAGGCTTTCTACGAGCAGTACTTC. Translated, it gives CSASGFGLAGQAFYEQYF.

This clonotype was counted many times. The chain joins TRBV14 to TRBJ2-1; 7 bases are shared with TRBD2. The CDR3 length is 18 residues. CDR1 SGHDN and CDR2 FVKESK come from the germline V gene. The junction had 19 bases not matched to a gene; V was cut back by 4 bases and J by 7 bases. The chain's CDR3 is CASSPTKLARDIRNEQFF. For the CDR3, the DNA is TGTGCCAGCAGCCCAACCAAACTAGCGCGGGATATCCGGAATGAGCAGTTCTTC.